These T cell receptor beta chains were read from a single sample in a study of T cell repertoires in cytomegalovirus infection. One entry per CDR3 protein results from TCRdb running MiXCR on the reads. The table lists about 770,000 distinct CDR3 sequences, almost 30% of them singletons. These receptors have no known antigen. Sequenced material: cultured CD8+ T cells from PBMCs, taken from culture after CMV antigen stimulation. Source of these receptors: a human donor in good health (CMV status not recorded). Some clones in this sample may be carry-over from other donors' samples. CDR3s leave out the opening cysteine and the closing phenylalanine or tryptophan. The D gene is left open where the match is weak.

TRBD1 | TRBJ2-1 | TRBV27 | ASSYQGQASSYNEQF
TRBD1 | TRBJ1-5 | TRBV6-6 | ASSYLGTGVLTRLRDQPQH
TRBD1 | TRBJ1-2 | TRBV12-5 | ASGLDRNYGYT
NA | TRBJ1-2 | TRBV2 | ASNGGPIYGYT
TRBD1 | TRBJ1-2 | TRBV25-1 | ASSVGQKYGYT
NA | TRBJ2-4 | TRBV7-2 | ASSLDPIAKNIQY
TRBD2 | TRBJ2-1 | TRBV4-1 | ASRLAGGNNEQF
NA | TRBJ2-1 | TRBV7-2 | ASSLADGQINEQF
TRBD1 | TRBJ2-1 | TRBV27 | ASSRTGGAYNEQF
TRBD1 | TRBJ2-1 | TRBV19 | ASSIRDRSGDEQF
TRBD1 | TRBJ1-1 | TRBV7-9 | ASSEPGQGDRTEAF
TRBD2 | TRBJ2-7 | TRBV19 | ASSISGGINEQY
NA | TRBJ2-1 | TRBV6-5 | ASSFSTGRPFNEQF
NA | TRBJ2-3 | TRBV14 | ASTASMVADTQY
TRBD1 | TRBJ2-4 | TRBV27 | ASSPPGQINKNIQY
TRBD2 | TRBJ2-3 | TRBV4-3 | ASSQGLAGGPADTQY
TRBD1 | TRBJ1-2 | TRBV12-5 | ASGSVDRRMNYGYT
NA | TRBJ2-7 | TRBV9 | ASSADIGADEQY
NA | TRBJ2-1 | TRBV6-5 | ASSYLDTSYNEQF
TRBD2 | TRBJ2-1 | TRBV6-5 | ASRKRGLDNEQF
TRBD1 | TRBJ1-4 | TRBV19 | ASSTPPGGTGEKLF
NA | TRBJ1-1 | TRBV12-3/TRBV12-4 | ASRLLEPGNTEAF
TRBD2 | TRBJ2-2 | TRBV27 | ASGPGGSGTGELF
NA | TRBJ2-2 | TRBV4-1 | ASSQERVDTGELF